The clone carrying this T cell receptor (beta chain) was counted a few times. Its antigen is undetermined. The sample is drawn from a study of blood T cells in healthy people across ages. General study points: The unknown donor CMV status may have confounded expanded clonotype changes.

With V trimmed by 5 bases and J by 11 bases, 10 bases remained unmatched. The CDR3 covers 14 residues. Germline V gives CDR1 SGHTA, CDR2 FQGNSA. Donors gave roughly 10 milliliters of peripheral blood apiece. Extraction yielded at least 6 micrograms of total RNA per sample. Combining a sample-barcoded 5' primer with a J-beta primer mix, a second PCR ran for about 6 to 11 cycles. Each CDR3 protein gets one entry after TCRdb re-called the 5' RACE reads with MiXCR. Of 630,000 or so distinct CDR3 sequences listed, under 30% were seen once; the top ten hold roughly 14%. The chain has TRBV7-2 and TRBJ2-5; 11 bases are shared with TRBD1. The sequence derives from an elderly woman in good health. The sequenced material came from blood. The CDR3: CASSPGTGGFEQYF. Written as DNA, the CDR3 is TGTGCCAGCAGCCCCGGGACAGGGGGTTTTGAGCAGTACTTC.